The 26 T cell receptor beta chains listed next were all sequenced from one sample in a study of beta chain features in type 1 diabetes. These TCRs' antigens remain unknown. Study observations and caveats: Researchers report that Type 1 diabetes patients had moderately but significantly shorter TCRB CDR3s across all four CD4+ subsets.

Sequenced material consisted of expressed TCRB transcripts (all of the isolated RNA was reverse transcribed). Profiled with immunoSEQ multiplex PCR; TCRdb holds only in-frame clones, not every one. Counted here are 160,000 or so clones, 8% to 8.5% occurring once; the ten biggest clones make up 0.45% to 0.6%. Sequencing was carried out using central memory CD4+ T cells from blood. These receptors were collected from a woman between 18 and 29 years old with type 1 diabetes.

J is TRBJ1-5 and V is TRBV11-2; D is unresolved. V lost 3 bases and J lost 0, with 9 bases in between. The germline V gene encodes CDR1 SGHAT and CDR2 FQNNGV. The CDR3 spans 15 residues. CDR3 loop: CASSFDGTSNQPQHF. The CDR3 DNA is TGTGCCAGCAGCTTCGATGGCACTAGCAATCAGCCCCAGCATTTT.

This clone was picked up a small number of times. This chain connects TRBV7-2 to TRBJ2-2; 8 bases map to TRBD1. The V segment lost 5 bases and the J segment 8 bases; nucleotides outside the gene matches: 13. CDR1 is SGHTA, CDR2 FQGNSA, per germline. The CDR3 is 16 amino acids. The CDR3: CASSPGTGRLGGELFF. CDR3 sequence (DNA): TGTGCCAGCAGCCCCGGGACAGGACGGTTAGGGGGGGAGCTGTTTTTT. Variable domain in full (rest from reference TRBV7-2 and TRBJ2-2): GAGVSQSPSNKVTEKGKDVELRCDPISGHTALYWYRQSLGQGLEFLIYFQGNSAPDKSGLPSDRFSAERTGGSVSTLTIQRTQQEDSAVYLCASSPGTGRLGGELFFGEGSRLTVL.

This clone was found a few times. This chain connects TRBV7-3 to TRBJ2-1, with TRBD1 as a possible D gene (6 bases). Trimming stripped 5 bases from V and 8 bases from J, with 22 bases between. The germline V gene encodes CDR1 SGHTA and CDR2 FQGTGA. The CDR3 consists of 16 residues. This CDR3 is CASSPTGQIAADEQFF. For the CDR3, the DNA is TGTGCCAGCAGCCCAACGGGACAAATCGCAGCCGATGAGCAGTTCTTC.

This clone was counted between two and nine times. J is TRBJ2-3 and V is TRBV6-6; 9 bases align to TRBD2. The CDR3 runs to 15 residues. J was trimmed by 5 bases and V by 2 bases; bases with no gene match: 5. Germline assignment: CDR1 MNHNY and CDR2 SVGAGI (reference sequence). CDR3 sequence (DNA): TGTGCCAGCAGTTACCAGGCGGGGGGGATAGATACGCAGTATTTT. This sequence encodes CASSYQAGGIDTQYF.

The CDR3 spells CASRRENTGELFF. The DNA of the CDR3 is TGTGCCAGCAGACGAGAGAACACCGGGGAGCTGTTTTTT. This chain links TRBV5-5 with TRBJ2-2, with no clear D. V lost 5 bases, J lost 1 base, and 6 bases lay in between. The CDR3 consists of 13 residues. The germline gives CDR1 SGHKS, CDR2 YYEKEE (reference sequence).

CDR3 nucleotides: TGTGCCAGCAGCCAAGTATCAGGGGGCTCGCTCTTAAATGAAAAACTGTTTTTT. Amino acids: CASSQVSGGSLLNEKLFF. The rearrangement uses TRBV4-2 and TRBJ1-4, with 8 positions matching TRBD1. Germline lookup yields CDR1 LGHNA and CDR2 YNFKEQ. V lost 1 base to trimming and J lost 5 bases; unmatched junction nucleotides: 12. CDR3 size: 18 residues.

This clone was counted a few times. V and J are TRBV18 and TRBJ2-7; D is ambiguous. The V end lost 0 bases, the J end lost 4 bases, and 7 bases lay between the germline ends. The germline gives CDR1 KGHSH, CDR2 LQKENI. This CDR3 has 13 amino acids. The CDR3 is CASSPPAGYEQYF. The CDR3 coding sequence is TGTGCCAGCTCACCACCGGCCGGGTACGAGCAGTACTTC.

The chain combines TRBV11-3 with TRBJ2-2, with D unresolved. Deletions cut 5 bases from V and 1 base from J, with 2 bases between. The CDR3 totals 12 residues. The germline V gene encodes CDR1 SGHNT and CDR2 YENEEA. The CDR3 loop is CASSRNTGELFF. DNA of the CDR3: TGTGCCAGCAGCCGGAACACCGGGGAGCTGTTTTTT. Full variable domain (outside the CDR3, taken from reference TRBV11-3 and TRBJ2-2): EAGVVQSPRYKIIEKKQPVAFWCNPISGHNTLYWYLQNLGQGPELLIRYENEEAVDDSQLPKDRFSAERLKGVDSTLKIQPAELGDSAVYLCASSRNTGELFFGEGSRLTVL.

The chain couples TRBV7-8 to TRBJ1-2, with D unresolved. This CDR3 spans 13 amino acids. Germline V gene data show CDR1 as SGHVS and CDR2 as FQNEAQ. Trimming removed 3 bases from V and 5 bases from J, with 10 bases in between. The DNA of the CDR3 is TGTGCCAGCAGCTTTGGGCCCGAGTATGGCTACACCTTC. Protein product: CASSFGPEYGYTF. Looking up the rest from reference TRBV7-8 and TRBJ1-2 gives the full variable domain: GAGVSQSPRYKVAKRGQDVALRCDPISGHVSLFWYQQALGQGPEFLTYFQNEAQLDKSGLPSDRFFAERPEGSVSTLKIQRTQQEDSAVYLCASSFGPEYGYTFGSGTRLTVV.

This clone appeared a few times. CDR3 protein: CASSLLSIAGYNEQFF. CDR3 nucleotides: TGTGCCAGCAGCTTATTGTCTATCGCGGGTTACAATGAGCAGTTCTTC. The J gene is TRBJ2-1, the V gene TRBV11-2, with D perhaps TRBD2 (5 bases). V was trimmed by 2 bases and J by 4 bases, leaving 15 bases between them. The CDR3 consists of 16 residues. Per germline, CDR1 SGHAT and CDR2 FQNNGV.

The chain is built from TRBV28 and TRBJ2-4, with 14 nucleotides matching TRBD2. The ends lost 6 bases at V and 1 base at J; junction bases unmatched: 2. CDR1 is MDHEN, CDR2 SYDVKM, per germline. There are 16 residues in the CDR3. CDR3 protein: CASRGLAGGAKNIQYF. The CDR3 DNA is TGTGCCAGCAGAGGACTAGCGGGAGGCGCCAAAAACATTCAGTACTTC.

The DNA of the CDR3 is TGTGCCAGCAGCCTGGGACAGGCGACAGCTAACTATGGCTACACCTTC. Translated: CASSLGQATANYGYTF. This chain links TRBV7-9 with TRBJ1-2; TRBD1 matches at 8 bases. V lost 5 bases to trimming and J lost 0 bases; unmatched junction nucleotides: 8. Germline V gives CDR1 SEHNR, CDR2 FQNEAQ (reference sequence). The CDR3 runs to 16 residues. Full variable domain (rest looked up from reference TRBV7-9 and TRBJ1-2): DTGVSQNPRHKITKRGQNVTFRCDPISEHNRLYWYRQTLGQGPEFLTYFQNEAQLEKSRLLSDRFSAERPKGSFSTLEIQRTEQGDSAMYLCASSLGQATANYGYTFGSGTRLTVV.

This clone was observed a handful of times. In DNA, the CDR3 is TGTGCCAGCAGTACCGGGACAGGGTCCGGGGCCAACGTCCTGACTTTC. Residues: CASSTGTGSGANVLTF. The chain carries TRBV27 and TRBJ2-6, with TRBD1 identical over 9 bases. The germline V gene encodes CDR1 MNHEY and CDR2 SMNVEV (reference sequence). The CDR3 has 16 residues. Trimming cost V 5 bases and J 4 bases; bases outside gene matches: 6.

This clone appeared a few times. This chain uses TRBV7-2 with TRBJ2-5; tentatively, D is TRBD1 (6 bases). V was pared by 5 bases and J by 5 bases, with 12 bases between. The CDR3 runs to 13 residues. The V gene's germline CDR1 is SGHTA and CDR2 FQGNSA. In nucleotides, the CDR3 is TGTGCCAGCAGCCCACAGGGTTACGAGACCCAGTACTTC. This gives the protein CASSPQGYETQYF.

The V call is TRBV28, the J call TRBJ1-2, with 7 bases matching TRBD1. CDR3 size: 13 residues. J was trimmed by 2 bases and V by 5 bases; bases with no gene match: 2. The germline V gene has CDR1 MDHEN and CDR2 SYDVKM. The CDR3 coding sequence is TGTGCCAGCAGTGGACAGGAGAACTATGGCTACACCTTC. Its protein product is CASSGQENYGYTF.

This clone was recorded many times. The chain combines TRBV7-2 with TRBJ2-7, with 9 bases identical to TRBD1. The germline gives CDR1 SGHTA, CDR2 FQGNSA. Trimming at V came to 8 bases and at J to 1 base, leaving 3 bases not matched to a gene. The CDR3 extends over 13 amino acids. The CDR3 loop is CASRTGVSYEQYF. DNA of the CDR3: TGTGCCAGCCGGACAGGGGTTTCCTACGAGCAGTACTTC.

This clone was recorded a few times. This chain uses TRBV5-4 with TRBJ2-5; 9 positions agree with TRBD1. Germline loops: CDR1 SGHNT, CDR2 YYREEE (reference sequence). This CDR3 is built from 12 residues. Trimming removed 10 bases from V and 4 bases from J; junction bases left unmatched: 5. CDR3 sequence (DNA): TGTGCCCTTTCGGGACAGGGAGAGACCCAGTACTTC. It yields the protein CALSGQGETQYF.

This clone was recorded a few times. V gene TRBV19 combines with J gene TRBJ2-1, with 12 bases fitting TRBD2. CDR1 and CDR2 from the germline V gene are LNHDA and SQIVND (reference sequence). The CDR3 extends over 16 amino acids. Trimming removed 4 bases from V and 9 bases from J; junction bases left unmatched: 10. The chain's CDR3 is CASSTPLLAGGVEQFF. The DNA of the CDR3 is TGTGCCAGTAGTACACCCCTGCTAGCGGGGGGGGTTGAGCAGTTCTTC.

The rearrangement joins TRBV5-1 to TRBJ1-2; D is unclear. V lost 0 bases to trimming and J lost 8 bases, with 11 bases between them. The CDR3 sequence is 13 residues long. Looked up from germline, CDR1 is SGHRS and CDR2 is YFSETQ. The CDR3 DNA reads as TGCGCCAGCAGCTTGGACGGGGATTGGGGCTACACCTTC. Amino acid sequence: CASSLDGDWGYTF.

This clone was counted at least ten times. V gene TRBV29-1 combines with J gene TRBJ2-1, with D unresolved. This CDR3 is 11 amino acids long. Germline V gives CDR1 SQVTM, CDR2 ANQGSEA. Trimming removed 6 bases at V and 11 bases at J, with 14 bases between. CDR3 bases: TGCAGCGTCATTATGGTCAGGCAGCAGTTCTTC. It translates to CSVIMVRQQFF.

This clone was observed a few times. The rearrangement uses TRBV5-1 and TRBJ2-5; D gene ambiguous. Germline values: CDR1 SGHRS, CDR2 YFSETQ. Trimming cost V 0 bases and J 2 bases, with 11 bases left between them. The CDR3 contains 15 residues. The CDR3 is CASSLVGDIQETQYF. CDR3 DNA: TGCGCCAGCAGCTTGGTGGGTGACATACAAGAGACCCAGTACTTC.

The rearrangement uses TRBV27 and TRBJ1-4; tentatively, D is TRBD1 (5 bases). The CDR3 spans 15 residues. The germline gives CDR1 MNHEY, CDR2 SMNVEV (reference sequence). With 3 bases removed from V and 4 bases from J, the gap between germline ends came to 12 bases. The CDR3 DNA reads TGTGCCAGCAGTTTGTTGGGGCTTGGTAATGAAAAACTGTTTTTT. Amino acids: CASSLLGLGNEKLFF.

This clone was counted between two and nine times. V and J are TRBV11-3 and TRBJ2-2; D is possibly TRBD2 (5 bases). This CDR3 contains 15 residues. With 5 bases removed from V and 0 bases from J, the gap between germline ends came to 10 bases. Germline CDR1 reads SGHNT; CDR2 reads YENEEA. The CDR3: CASSNRGANTGELFF. CDR3 DNA sequence: TGTGCCAGCAGCAATCGGGGTGCGAACACCGGGGAGCTGTTTTTT.

The gene calls are TRBV5-4 and TRBJ1-6; possible D gene TRBD1, 6 bases. The CDR3 runs 15 residues. From germline, CDR1 is SGHNT and CDR2 YYREEE (reference sequence). Trimming removed 0 bases from V and 10 bases from J, with 14 bases in between. CDR3 amino acids: CASSLVSGGESPLHF. The CDR3 nucleotides are TGTGCCAGCAGCTTGGTGTCTGGGGGCGAATCACCCCTCCACTTT.

The rearrangement joins TRBV14 to TRBJ2-3; 10 nucleotides match TRBD2. Germline V CDR1 and CDR2: SGHDN, FVKESK. The V segment lost 5 bases and the J segment 4 bases; nucleotides outside the gene matches: 12. The CDR3 spans 17 residues. DNA of the CDR3: TGTGCCAGCAGCGACGCCCCTAGCGGGGGTCTCGCAGATACGCAGTATTTT. Translation: CASSDAPSGGLADTQYF.

In this sample, this clone turned up a few times. The V and J genes are TRBV6-5 and TRBJ2-5; 10 bases are shared with TRBD1. This CDR3 region has 14 residues. Germline V gene data show CDR1 as MNHEY and CDR2 as SVGAGI. Germline trimming cut 10 bases from V and 5 bases from J; bases unmatched to any gene: 10. For the CDR3, the DNA is TGTGCCATCAGGATGGACAGGGGGTATGAGACCCAGTACTTC. Translating gives CAIRMDRGYETQYF.